This TCR beta chain was captured in a study of blood T cell repertoires in COVID-19. Study summary: Sources were T cells, B-cell-depleted T cells, or PBMCs; the material itself was cDNA or gDNA.

Patients from Seattle were sampled longitudinally, starting during active infection. Authors' processing steps: Researchers report that nucleated cell counts were estimated from reference gene primer amplification. Here immunoSEQ multiplex PCR was the method, and the copy in TCRdb shows in-frame clones only, minus some. V, J and clone size are those of that table, while D and trimming were read from the DNA. The table lists 150,000 or so clones, approximately 90% of them singletons. The CDR3 contains 14 residues. Germline lookup yields CDR1 SNHLY and CDR2 FYNNEI. Trimming pared 3 bases from V and 5 bases from J, leaving 13 bases between.

V is TRBV2 and J is TRBJ1-2; D may be TRBD1 (6 bases). The sequence was obtained from a man aged 18 to 30 with COVID-19, enrolled during active disease. Material for sequencing was peripheral blood. CDR3 in amino acids: CASSEGRGEYGYTF. In DNA, the CDR3 is TGTGCCAGCAGTGAGGGCAGGGGAGAATATGGCTACACCTTC.